This T cell receptor (beta chain) is drawn from a study of radiation and T cells in renal cell carcinoma. Study outcomes and limitations: Without pretreatment biopsies, baseline tumor clonotype presence was undetermined. Top tumor clonotypes rose in blood 2 weeks post-radiation, then contracted.

As for time point: blood 2 weeks post-SBRT. Treatment meaning: 15 Gy SBRT to primary tumor, nephrectomy 4 weeks later. The patient's renal cell carcinoma had clear cell pathology. Trimming took 4 bases from V and 8 from J, leaving 11 bases between them. The CDR3 runs 12 residues. From germline, CDR1 is SGHKS and CDR2 YYEKEE (reference sequence). Here immunoSEQ multiplex PCR was the method, and the copy in TCRdb shows in-frame clones only, minus some. The sample consists of tens of thousands of clones, around 76% of them appearing once. Concerning this clone: Its target is unknown.

The source of this sequence is a man between 60 and 75 years old with renal cell carcinoma. The sample here was blood, taken from a patient whose treatment included radiotherapy and nephrectomy. The chain carries TRBV5-5 and TRBJ2-3; TRBD2 is a possible D gene (6 bases). The CDR3 sequence: CASSPGDGTQYF. In nucleotides, the CDR3 is TGTGCCAGCAGCCCGGGAGATGGTACGCAGTATTTT.